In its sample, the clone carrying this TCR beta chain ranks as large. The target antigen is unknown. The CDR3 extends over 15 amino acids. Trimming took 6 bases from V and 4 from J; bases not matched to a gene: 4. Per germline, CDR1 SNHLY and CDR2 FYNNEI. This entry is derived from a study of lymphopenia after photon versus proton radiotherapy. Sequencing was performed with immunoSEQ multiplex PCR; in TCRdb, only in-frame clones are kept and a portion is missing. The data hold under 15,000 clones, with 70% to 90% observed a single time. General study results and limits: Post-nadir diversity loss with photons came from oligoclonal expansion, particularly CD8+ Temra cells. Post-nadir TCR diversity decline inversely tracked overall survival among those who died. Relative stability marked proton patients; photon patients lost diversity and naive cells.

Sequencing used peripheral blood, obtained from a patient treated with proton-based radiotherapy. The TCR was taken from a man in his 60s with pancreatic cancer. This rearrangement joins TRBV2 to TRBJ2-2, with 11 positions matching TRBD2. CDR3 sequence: CASRLAGGGTGELFF. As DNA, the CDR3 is TGTGCCAGCAGGCTAGCGGGAGGCGGCACCGGGGAGCTGTTTTTT.